The 2 T cell receptor beta chains in this list originate from one sample, sequenced in a study of T cells in Graves' hyperthyroidism and ophthalmopathy. Amplification yielded TCR beta CDR3 regions, with RNA transcripts as the source. Researchers ran a first-round RT-PCR on the TCR CDR3 using the HTBI primer set. TCRdb fed the multiplex PCR reads into MiXCR, producing one record per CDR3 protein. The data hold about 200,000 distinct CDR3 sequences, with about 15% observed a single time. Sequencing was carried out using blood. These receptors were taken from a woman between 50 and 59 years old with Graves' hyperthyroidism.

The table lists this clonotype with a few counts. The J gene is TRBJ2-2, the V gene TRBV27; D remains ambiguous. Germline V lookup: CDR1 MNHEY, CDR2 SMNVEV (reference sequence). The V end was cut by 3 bases, the J end by 0 bases, with 8 bases between. This CDR3 is built from 15 residues. DNA of the CDR3: TGTGCCAGCAGTTTTTTATCGCCGAACACCGGGGAGCTGTTTTTT. It specifies CASSFLSPNTGELFF.

This rearrangement joins TRBV9 to TRBJ2-1; TRBD2 matches 8 bases. With V trimmed by 3 bases and J by 2 bases, 4 bases remained unmatched. The CDR3 contains 15 residues. Germline V gene lookup returns CDR1 SGDLS and CDR2 YYNGEE. The chain's CDR3 is CASSGFSGTYNEQFF. The CDR3 nucleotides read TGTGCCAGCAGCGGCTTTAGCGGGACCTACAATGAGCAGTTCTTC.